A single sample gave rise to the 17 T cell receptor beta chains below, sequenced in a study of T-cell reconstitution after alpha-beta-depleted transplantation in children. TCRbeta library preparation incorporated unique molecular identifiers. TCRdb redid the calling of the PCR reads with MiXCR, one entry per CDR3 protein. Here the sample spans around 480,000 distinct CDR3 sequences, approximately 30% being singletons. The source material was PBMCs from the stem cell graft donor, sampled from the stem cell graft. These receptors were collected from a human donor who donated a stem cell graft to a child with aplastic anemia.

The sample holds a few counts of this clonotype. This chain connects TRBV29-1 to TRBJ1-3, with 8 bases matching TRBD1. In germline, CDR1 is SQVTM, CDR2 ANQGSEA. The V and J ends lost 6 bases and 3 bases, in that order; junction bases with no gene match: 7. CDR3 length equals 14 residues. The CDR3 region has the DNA TGCAGCGTGAACGACAGGGGAAGTGGAAACACCATATATTTT. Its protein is CSVNDRGSGNTIYF. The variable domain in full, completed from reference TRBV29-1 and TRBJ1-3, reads SAVISQKPSRDICQRGTSLTIQCQVDSQVTMMFWYRQQPGQSLTLIATANQGSEATYESGFVIDKFPISRPNLTFSTLTVSNMSPEDSSIYLCSVNDRGSGNTIYFGEGSWLTVV.

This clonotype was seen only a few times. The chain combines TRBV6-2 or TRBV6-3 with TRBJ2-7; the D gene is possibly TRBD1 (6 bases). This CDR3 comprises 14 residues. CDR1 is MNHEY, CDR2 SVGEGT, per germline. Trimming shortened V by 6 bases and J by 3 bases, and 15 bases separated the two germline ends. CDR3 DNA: TGTGCCAGCAGCGACCGGACAGCCAACTACGAGCAGTACGTC. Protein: CASSDRTANYEQYV.

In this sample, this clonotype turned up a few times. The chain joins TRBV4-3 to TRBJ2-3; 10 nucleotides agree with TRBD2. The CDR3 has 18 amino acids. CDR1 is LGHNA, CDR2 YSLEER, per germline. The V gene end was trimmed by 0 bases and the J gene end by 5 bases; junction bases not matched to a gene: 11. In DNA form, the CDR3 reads TGCGCCAGCAGCCAAGATAGACTAGCGGGTGGACGGGGAGATACGCAGTATTTT. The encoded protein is CASSQDRLAGGRGDTQYF.

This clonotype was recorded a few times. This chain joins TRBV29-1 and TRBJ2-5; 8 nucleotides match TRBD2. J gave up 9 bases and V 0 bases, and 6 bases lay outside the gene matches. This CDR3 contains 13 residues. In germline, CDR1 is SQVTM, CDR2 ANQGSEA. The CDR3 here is CSVEEGLDYSQYF. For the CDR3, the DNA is TGCAGCGTTGAAGAGGGACTAGACTATTCCCAGTACTTC.

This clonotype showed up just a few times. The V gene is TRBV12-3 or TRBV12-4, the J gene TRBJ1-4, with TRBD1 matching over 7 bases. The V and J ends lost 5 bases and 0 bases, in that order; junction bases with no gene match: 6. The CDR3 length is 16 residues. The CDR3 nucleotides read TGTGCCAGCAGTACCGGGACAGTAGCAACTAATGAAAAACTGTTTTTT. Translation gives CASSTGTVATNEKLFF.

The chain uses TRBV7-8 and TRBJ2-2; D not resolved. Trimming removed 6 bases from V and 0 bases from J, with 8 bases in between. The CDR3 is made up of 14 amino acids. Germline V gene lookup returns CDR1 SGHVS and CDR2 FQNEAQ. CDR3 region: CASSPATNTGELFF. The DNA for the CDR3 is TGTGCCAGCAGTCCAGCCACGAACACCGGGGAGCTGTTTTTT.

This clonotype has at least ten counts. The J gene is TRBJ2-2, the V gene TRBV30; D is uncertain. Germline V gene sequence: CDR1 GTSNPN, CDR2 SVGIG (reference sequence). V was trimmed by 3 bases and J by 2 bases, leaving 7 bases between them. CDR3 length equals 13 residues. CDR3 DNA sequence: TGTGCCTGGAGATTCCACAACACCGGGGAGCTGTTTTTT. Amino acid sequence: CAWRFHNTGELFF.

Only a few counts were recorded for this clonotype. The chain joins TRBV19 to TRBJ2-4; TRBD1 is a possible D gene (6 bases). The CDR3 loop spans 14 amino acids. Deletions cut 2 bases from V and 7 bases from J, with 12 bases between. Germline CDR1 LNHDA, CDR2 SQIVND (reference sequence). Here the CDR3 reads CASSITGTPNIQYF. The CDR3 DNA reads TGTGCCAGTAGTATAACAGGGACACCGAACATTCAGTACTTC.

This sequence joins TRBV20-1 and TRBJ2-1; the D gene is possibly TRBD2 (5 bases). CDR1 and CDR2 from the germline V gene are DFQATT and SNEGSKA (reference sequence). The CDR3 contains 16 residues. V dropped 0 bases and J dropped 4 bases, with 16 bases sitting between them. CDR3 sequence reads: CSARDRTLNSYNEQFF. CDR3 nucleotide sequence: TGCAGTGCTAGAGACCGGACTCTTAATTCTTACAATGAGCAGTTCTTC.

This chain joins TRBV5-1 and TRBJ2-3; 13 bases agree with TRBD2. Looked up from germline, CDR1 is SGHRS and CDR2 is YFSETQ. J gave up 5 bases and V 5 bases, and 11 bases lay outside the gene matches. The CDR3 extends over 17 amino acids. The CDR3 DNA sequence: TGCGCCAGCAGTGCATGGCCTGGACTAGCGGGAGTAGATACGCAGTATTTT. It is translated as CASSAWPGLAGVDTQYF.

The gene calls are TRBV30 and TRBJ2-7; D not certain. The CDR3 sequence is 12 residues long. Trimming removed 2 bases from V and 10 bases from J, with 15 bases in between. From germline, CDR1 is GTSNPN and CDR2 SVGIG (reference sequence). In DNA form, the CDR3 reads TGTGCCTGGAGTACGACCCCAGGCTTTCAGTACTTC. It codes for CAWSTTPGFQYF.

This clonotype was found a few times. The CDR3 sequence is CSVGGGLTYEQYF. The CDR3 DNA follows: TGCAGCGTTGGAGGGGGGCTTACCTACGAGCAGTACTTC. The chain has TRBV29-1 and TRBJ2-7; either TRBD1 or TRBD2 may fit D (6 bases each). The CDR3 extends over 13 amino acids. Germline CDR1 is SQVTM and CDR2 is ANQGSEA. Trimming removed 4 bases from V and 2 bases from J, with 12 bases in between.

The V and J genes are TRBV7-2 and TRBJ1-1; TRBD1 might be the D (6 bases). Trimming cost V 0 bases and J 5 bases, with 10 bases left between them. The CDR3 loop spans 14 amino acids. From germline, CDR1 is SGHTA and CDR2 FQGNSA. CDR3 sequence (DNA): TGTGCCAGCAGCTTAGCCTACAGGGATACTGAAGCTTTCTTT. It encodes CASSLAYRDTEAFF.

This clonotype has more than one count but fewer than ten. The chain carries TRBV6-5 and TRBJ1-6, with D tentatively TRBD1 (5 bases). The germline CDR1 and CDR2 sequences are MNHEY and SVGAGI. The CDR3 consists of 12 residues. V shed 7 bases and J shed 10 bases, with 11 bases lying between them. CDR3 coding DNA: TGTGCCAGCACTCGGGCAGGGTCACCCCTCCACTTT. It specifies CASTRAGSPLHF.

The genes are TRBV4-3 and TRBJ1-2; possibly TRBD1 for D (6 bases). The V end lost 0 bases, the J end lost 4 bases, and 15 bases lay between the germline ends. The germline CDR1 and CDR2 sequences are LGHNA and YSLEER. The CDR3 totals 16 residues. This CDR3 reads CASSQDRGLPIYGYTF. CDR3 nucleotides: TGCGCCAGCAGCCAAGACAGGGGTCTTCCTATCTATGGCTACACCTTC.

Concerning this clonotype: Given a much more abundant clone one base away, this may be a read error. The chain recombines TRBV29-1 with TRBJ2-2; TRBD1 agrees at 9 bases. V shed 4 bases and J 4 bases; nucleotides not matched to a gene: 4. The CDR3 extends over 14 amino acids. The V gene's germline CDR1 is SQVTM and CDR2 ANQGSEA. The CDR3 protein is CSVVGQGGTGELFF. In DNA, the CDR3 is TGCAGCGTTGTGGGACAGGGAGGCACCGGGGAGCTGTTTTTT.

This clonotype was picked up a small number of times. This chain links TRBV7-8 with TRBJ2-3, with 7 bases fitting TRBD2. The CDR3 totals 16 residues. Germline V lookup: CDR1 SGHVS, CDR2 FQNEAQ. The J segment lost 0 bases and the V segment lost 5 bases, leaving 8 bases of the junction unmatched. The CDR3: CASSQGGGGSTDTQYF. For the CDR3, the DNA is TGTGCCAGCAGCCAAGGCGGGGGAGGTAGCACAGATACGCAGTATTTT.